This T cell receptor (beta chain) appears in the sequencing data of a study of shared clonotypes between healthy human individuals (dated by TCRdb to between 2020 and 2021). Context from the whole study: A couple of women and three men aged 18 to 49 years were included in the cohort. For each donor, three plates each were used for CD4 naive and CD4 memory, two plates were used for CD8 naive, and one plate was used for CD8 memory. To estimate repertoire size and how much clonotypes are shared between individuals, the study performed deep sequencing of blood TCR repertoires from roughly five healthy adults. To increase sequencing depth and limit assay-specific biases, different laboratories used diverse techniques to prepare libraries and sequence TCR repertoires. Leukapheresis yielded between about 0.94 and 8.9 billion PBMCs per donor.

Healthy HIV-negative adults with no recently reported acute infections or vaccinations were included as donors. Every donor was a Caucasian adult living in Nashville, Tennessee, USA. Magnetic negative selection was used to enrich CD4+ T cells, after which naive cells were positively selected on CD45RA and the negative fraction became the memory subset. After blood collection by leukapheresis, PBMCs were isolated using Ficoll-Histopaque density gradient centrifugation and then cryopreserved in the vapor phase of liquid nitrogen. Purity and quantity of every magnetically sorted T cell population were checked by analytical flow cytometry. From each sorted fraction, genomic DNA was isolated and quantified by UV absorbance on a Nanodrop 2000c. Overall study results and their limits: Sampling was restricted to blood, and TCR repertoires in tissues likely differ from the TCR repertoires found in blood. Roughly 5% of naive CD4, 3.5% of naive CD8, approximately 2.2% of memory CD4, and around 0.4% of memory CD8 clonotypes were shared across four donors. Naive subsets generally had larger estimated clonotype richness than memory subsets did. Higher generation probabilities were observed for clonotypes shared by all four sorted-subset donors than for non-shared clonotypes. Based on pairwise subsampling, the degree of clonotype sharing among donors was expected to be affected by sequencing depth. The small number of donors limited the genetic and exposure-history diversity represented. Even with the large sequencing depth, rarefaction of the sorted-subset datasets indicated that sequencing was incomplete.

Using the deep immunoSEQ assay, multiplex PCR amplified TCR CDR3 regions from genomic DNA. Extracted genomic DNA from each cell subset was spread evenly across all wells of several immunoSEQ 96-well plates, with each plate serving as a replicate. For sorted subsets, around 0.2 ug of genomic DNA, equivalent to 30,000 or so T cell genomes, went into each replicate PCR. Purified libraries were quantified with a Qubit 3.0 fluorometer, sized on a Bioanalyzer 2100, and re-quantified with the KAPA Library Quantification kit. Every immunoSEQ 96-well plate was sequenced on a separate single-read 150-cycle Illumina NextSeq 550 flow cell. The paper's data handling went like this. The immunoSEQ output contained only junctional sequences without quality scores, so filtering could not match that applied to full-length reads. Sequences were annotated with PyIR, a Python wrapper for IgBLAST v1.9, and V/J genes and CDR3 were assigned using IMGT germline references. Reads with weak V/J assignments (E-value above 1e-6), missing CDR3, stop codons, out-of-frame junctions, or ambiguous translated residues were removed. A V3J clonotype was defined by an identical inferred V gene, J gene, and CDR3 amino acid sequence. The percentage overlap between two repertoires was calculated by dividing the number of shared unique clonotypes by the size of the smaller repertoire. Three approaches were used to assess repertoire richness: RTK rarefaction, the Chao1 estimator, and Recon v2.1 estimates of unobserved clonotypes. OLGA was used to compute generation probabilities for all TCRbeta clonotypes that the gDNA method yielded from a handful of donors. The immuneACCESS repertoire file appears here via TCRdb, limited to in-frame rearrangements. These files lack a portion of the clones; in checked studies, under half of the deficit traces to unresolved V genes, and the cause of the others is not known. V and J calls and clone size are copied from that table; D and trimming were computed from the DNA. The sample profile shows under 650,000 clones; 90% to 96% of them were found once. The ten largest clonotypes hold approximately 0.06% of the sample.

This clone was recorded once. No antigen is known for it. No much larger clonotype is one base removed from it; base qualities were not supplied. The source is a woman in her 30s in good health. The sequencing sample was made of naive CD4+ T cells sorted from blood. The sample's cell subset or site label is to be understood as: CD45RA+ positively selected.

The bases are TGTGCCAGCAGTTACTCCGGCAGGGGGGGTCAGCCCCAGCATTTT. Its protein reads: CASSYSGRGGQPQHF. The chain employs TRBV6-5 and TRBJ1-5; 7 bases in between match TRBD1. V trim: 0 bases; J trim: 6 bases; unmatched bases: 5. From its cysteine to its phenylalanine, the CDR3 spans 15 amino acids. Kept here is only the CDR3 DNA, which spans 45 bases and is read in frame from base 1. As encoded in the germline V gene, CDR1 is MNHEY while CDR2 is SVGAGI.